This TCR beta chain is from a study of cytotoxic CD8 clonotypes in ibrutinib-treated CLL. The CDR3 is 15 amino acids. The germline CDR1 and CDR2 sequences are MNHEY and SMNVEV (reference sequence). V gave up 7 bases and J gave up 4 bases, with 17 bases separating them. The data were produced by immunoSEQ multiplex PCR, yet TCRdb's version contains in-frame clones alone and is incomplete. This sample has about 160,000 clones, with roughly four fifths found just once. The sequence was obtained from a human donor with chronic lymphocytic leukemia. This sequence joins TRBV27 and TRBJ2-1; D tentatively fits TRBD1 or TRBD2 (5 bases each). Material: PBMCs, obtained after 24 months of ibrutinib treatment. The CDR3 DNA reads TGTGCCAGCAACCCCACCCGGGGCTTTTACAATGAGCAGTTCTTC. Translating it yields CASNPTRGFYNEQFF.